The rows below give T cell receptor beta chains drawn from one sample of a study of PD-1 blockade in classical Hodgkin lymphoma. The assay was immunoSEQ multiplex PCR, and TCRdb's table has in-frame clones only and misses some. There are 15,000 to 25,000 clones in the sample; roughly nine tenths occur only once, and about 5% lies in the top ten. The specimen was CD8+ T cells from blood, collected before the fourth cycle of nivolumab. The receptors here all came from a human donor with classical Hodgkin lymphoma. The CDR3 runs from the conserved cysteine through the conserved F or W. Each record gives: CDR3 length, V gene, J gene, CDR3 protein.

13	TRBV27	TRBJ2-4	CASSLGSRNIQYF
13	TRBV7-9	TRBJ2-7	CAGAGQGTYEQYF
16	TRBV7-8	TRBJ1-4	CASSSAPRDGNEKLFF
16	TRBV9	TRBJ2-7	CASGGGLAGGSYEQYF
14	TRBV7-9	TRBJ1-4	CASSLGQATEKLFF
18	TRBV27	TRBJ2-1	CASTAPRTGDNSYNEQFF
17	TRBV7-9	TRBJ2-1	CASSLPTGLSSYNEQFF
11	TRBV28	TRBJ2-7	CTHRGDYEQYF
12	TRBV30	TRBJ1-1	CAWSVTNTEAFF
16	TRBV28	TRBJ2-1	CASSLVLTSSNNEQFF
13	TRBV10-1	-	CASSENWSYEQYF
16	TRBV27	TRBJ2-3	CASAYLISGGTDTQYF
14	TRBV18	TRBJ2-7	CASSPPRQRHEQYF
16	TRBV7-6	TRBJ1-3	CASSSQTGLSGNTIYF
13	TRBV19	TRBJ2-7	CASSTGVVGEQYF
14	TRBV5-1	TRBJ2-5	CASSRTGAGETQYF
16	TRBV28	TRBJ2-2	CASSYSGLAGAGELFF
17	TRBV9	TRBJ2-2	CASSVPLTSANTGELFF
15	TRBV7-6	TRBJ1-1	CASLKEGGMNTEAFF
17	TRBV4-1	TRBJ1-4	CASSQIPGGAPNEKLFF
19	TRBV7-3	TRBJ1-1	CASSPKAWGGQGVGTEAFF
15	TRBV7-2	TRBJ2-7	CASSLGKGIPYEQYF